The 28 T cell receptor beta chains reported below all come from one sample, sequenced in a study of identical twins. TCRdb fed the 5' RACE reads into MiXCR, producing one record per CDR3 protein. The sample records about 470,000 distinct CDR3 sequences, approximately 24% being singletons. This sample was also put to use in a study of T cells expressing NK-cell markers.

Sequenced: CD4+ T cells sorted from blood. Receptors originate from a woman aged 18-35 years in good health.

J is TRBJ2-7 and V is TRBV15; D may match TRBD1 or TRBD2 (5 bases each). CDR3 size: 13 residues. V gave up 6 bases and J gave up 10 bases, with 19 bases separating them. Germline loops: CDR1 LNHNV, CDR2 YYDKDF (reference sequence). Here the CDR3 DNA reads TGTGCCACCAGTTTGCTCCGGGACGACCAACAGTACTTC. As protein: CATSLLRDDQQYF. The variable domain in full, completed from reference TRBV15 and TRBJ2-7, reads DAMVIQNPRYQVTQFGKPVTLSCSQTLNHNVMYWYQQKSSQAPKLLFHYYDKDFNNEADTPDNFQSRRPNTSFCFLDIRSPGLGDTAMYLCATSLLRDDQQYFGPGTRLTVT.

The chain couples TRBV29-1 to TRBJ2-3; TRBD1 or TRBD2 may be the D gene (6 bases each). Germline CDR1 is SQVTM and CDR2 is ANQGSEA. Trimming stripped 8 bases from V and 3 bases from J, with 24 bases between. The CDR3 has 16 amino acids. In nucleotides, the CDR3 is TGCAGCAGGGGGGCCCGGGGCGGTCAACTGACAGATACGCAGTATTTT. Its translation: CSRGARGGQLTDTQYF.

This clonotype has a count of ten or more. This rearrangement joins TRBV7-9 to TRBJ2-2, with D perhaps being TRBD1 or TRBD2 (5 bases each). Trimming removed 11 bases from V and 5 bases from J, with 21 bases in between. Germline values: CDR1 SEHNR, CDR2 FQNEAQ (reference sequence). This CDR3 comprises 15 residues. The CDR3 nucleotides are TGTGCCGCCCCGGGGACCACGGCGAGGACCGGGGAGCTGTTTTTT. It is translated as CAAPGTTARTGELFF.

The chain is built from TRBV7-8 and TRBJ2-1; maybe TRBD2 (5 bases). CDR1 SGHVS and CDR2 FQNEAQ come from the germline V gene. Trimming took off 5 bases at V and 14 bases at J, with 19 bases between the two ends. The CDR3 is 13 amino acids. This CDR3 is CASSLGSVEREFF. CDR3 DNA: TGTGCCAGCAGCCTAGGCTCGGTGGAGAGGGAGTTCTTC.

The rearrangement uses TRBV2 and TRBJ2-7; the D is unclear. CDR1 SNHLY and CDR2 FYNNEI come from the germline V gene. The V gene lost 7 bases and the J gene lost 4 bases, with 8 bases spanning the gap. The CDR3 consists of 11 residues. In nucleotides, the CDR3 is TGTGCCAGCACGCCGGAGTACGAGCAGTACTTC. This translates into CASTPEYEQYF.

The chain uses TRBV7-2 and TRBJ2-2; 7 bases are a match to TRBD2. V lost 4 bases, J lost 4 bases, and 12 bases stayed unmatched. From germline, CDR1 is SGHTA and CDR2 FQGNSA. This CDR3 region has 17 residues. For the CDR3, the DNA is TGTGCCAGCAGCTCCTCCGCGACTAGCTCGGGCACCGGGGAGCTGTTTTTT. Translating it yields CASSSSATSSGTGELFF.

The rearrangement uses TRBV12-3 or TRBV12-4 and TRBJ2-2; no clear D gene. This CDR3 has 11 residues. In DNA form, the CDR3 reads TGTGTCGTTGGGAACACCGGGGAGCTGTTTTTT. Its protein product is CVVGNTGELFF.

The chain employs TRBV5-1 and TRBJ1-2; 8 nucleotides match TRBD1. Germline V gene data show CDR1 as SGHRS and CDR2 as YFSETQ. Trimming at V came to 4 bases and at J to 1 base, leaving 9 bases not matched to a gene. The CDR3 has 16 amino acids. CDR3 amino acids: CASSPGGTGDNYGYTF. Written as DNA, the CDR3 is TGCGCCAGCAGCCCTGGCGGGACAGGAGATAACTATGGCTACACCTTC.

This clonotype was seen a few times. The V and J genes are TRBV9 and TRBJ1-3; D is ambiguous. V was cut by 3 bases and J by 2 bases, with 6 bases left in between. CDR3 length: 13 residues. Per the germline V gene, CDR1 is SGDLS and CDR2 is YYNGEE. The CDR3, as DNA: TGTGCCAGCAGCGGGACGACTGGAAACACCATATATTTT. Translation: CASSGTTGNTIYF.

This rearrangement joins TRBV2 to TRBJ2-3; 7 nucleotides agree with TRBD1. V was pared by 6 bases and J by 2 bases, with 2 bases of the junction left unmatched. The CDR3 is 13 residues long. The germline V gene has CDR1 SNHLY and CDR2 FYNNEI. CDR3 sequence (DNA): TGTGCCAGCAGGGGACAGCACACAGATACGCAGTATTTT. This codes for CASRGQHTDTQYF.

V is TRBV6-2 or TRBV6-3 and J is TRBJ1-5; D call uncertain. V gave up 4 bases and J gave up 0 bases, with 10 bases separating them. Germline assignment: CDR1 MNHEY and CDR2 SVGEGT. The CDR3 loop spans 15 amino acids. CDR3 DNA: TGTGCCAGCAGTTCGGGGTTTTATAGCAATCAGCCCCAGCATTTT. Its translation is CASSSGFYSNQPQHF.

The chain carries TRBV6-1 and TRBJ2-3; D is possibly TRBD1 (5 bases). The germline CDR1 and CDR2 sequences are MNHNS and SASEGT. The CDR3 sequence is 15 residues long. Trimming took off 8 bases at V and 4 bases at J, with 19 bases between the two ends. The CDR3 nucleotides are TGTGCCAGCCACGAGGCAGGGAAGGCGGCAGATACGCAGTATTTT. It specifies CASHEAGKAADTQYF.

This clonotype was found a few times. The rearrangement joins TRBV12-3 or TRBV12-4 to TRBJ1-4; TRBD1 is a possible D gene (6 bases). The CDR3 length is 15 residues. Between the trimmed V and J ends, which lost 2 bases and 4 bases, there was a span of 11 bases. For the CDR3, the DNA is TGTGCCAGCAGTTTAAGGGGAGGGGGTAATGAAAAACTGTTTTTT. Amino acids: CASSLRGGGNEKLFF.

V gene TRBV20-1 combines with J gene TRBJ2-3; 13 nucleotides line up with TRBD2. Trimming removed 4 bases from V and 5 bases from J; junction bases left unmatched: 6. The V gene's germline CDR1 is DFQATT and CDR2 SNEGSKA (reference sequence). The CDR3 spans 15 residues. The CDR3 is CSATPGLAGEDTQYF. In DNA form, the CDR3 reads TGCAGTGCTACTCCAGGACTAGCGGGAGAAGATACGCAGTATTTT.

The chain has TRBV4-3 and TRBJ2-7; 7 nucleotides align to TRBD2. Germline CDR1 is LGHNA and CDR2 is YSLEER. Trimming removed 5 bases from V and 7 bases from J; junction bases left unmatched: 14. CDR3 length: 15 residues. CDR3 region: CASSIEEGGDYEQYF. The CDR3 DNA reads TGCGCCAGCAGCATAGAGGAGGGAGGGGACTATGAGCAGTACTTC.

The J gene is TRBJ1-1, the V gene TRBV5-1; no firm D call. CDR1 is SGHRS, CDR2 YFSETQ, per germline. Trimming took 4 bases from V and 5 from J, leaving 12 bases between them. This CDR3 region has 13 residues. CDR3 in amino acids: CASSPYSGTEAFF. CDR3 sequence (DNA): TGCGCCAGCAGCCCCTATTCAGGTACTGAAGCTTTCTTT.

Comments on this clonotype: The germline gene is not matched at one end of the junction; a read error may be the cause. This chain uses TRBV7-7 with TRBJ2-5; a possible D gene is TRBD2 (6 bases). Germline loops: CDR1 SSHAT, CDR2 FNYEAQ (reference sequence). This CDR3 is built from 14 residues. In nucleotides, the CDR3 is TGTGCTAGCAGCTTCGGGGGAGGCTATGAGACCCAGTACTTC. Translated: CASSFGGGYETQYF.

This clonotype has just a few counts. The CDR3 DNA reads as TGCAGCGTTGAGACGGGACTAATGTACAATGAGCAGTTCTTC. Its translation: CSVETGLMYNEQFF. The rearrangement links TRBV29-1 to TRBJ2-1, with TRBD2 matching 7 bases. J lost 4 bases, V lost 3 bases, and 6 bases had no gene match. The CDR3 sequence is 14 residues long. Germline V gene lookup returns CDR1 SQVTM and CDR2 ANQGSEA.

There are a few counts of this clonotype. The gene calls are TRBV20-1 and TRBJ2-1; 10 bases map to TRBD2. Germline V gene data show CDR1 as DFQATT and CDR2 as SNEGSKA (reference sequence). V shed 6 bases and J 8 bases; nucleotides not matched to a gene: 7. There are 13 residues in the CDR3. As DNA, the CDR3 is TGCAGTGCCATAGCGGGAGGAAGGCATGAGCAGTTCTTC. Its translation: CSAIAGGRHEQFF.

The chain has TRBV2 and TRBJ2-2; D possibly corresponds to TRBD2 (5 bases). The V gene's germline CDR1 is SNHLY and CDR2 FYNNEI. The CDR3 is 14 residues long. Trimming removed 6 bases at V and 3 bases at J, with 11 bases between. The CDR3 spells CASRLSRDTGELFF. The CDR3 nucleotides read TGTGCCAGCAGGCTCTCGCGGGACACCGGGGAGCTGTTTTTT.

This clonotype turned up a few times. The rearrangement uses TRBV14 and TRBJ2-1; TRBD2 is a possible D gene (6 bases). V lost 4 bases and J 12 bases, leaving 16 bases between the germline ends. The CDR3 is made up of 13 amino acids. Germline V gene data show CDR1 as SGHDN and CDR2 as FVKESK. CDR3 DNA: TGTGCCAGCAGCCCTCAGGACTACCGCCTGCAGTTCTTC. This gives the protein CASSPQDYRLQFF. Based on the CDR3 plus reference TRBV14 and TRBJ2-1, the full variable domain is EAGVTQFPSHSVIEKGQTVTLRCDPISGHDNLYWYRRVMGKEIKFLLHFVKESKQDESGMPNNRFLAERTGGTYSTLKVQPAELEDSGVYFCASSPQDYRLQFFGPGTRLTVL.

This chain links TRBV5-1 with TRBJ1-3; D remains ambiguous. CDR3 length: 14 residues. Germline V gene sequence: CDR1 SGHRS, CDR2 YFSETQ. The V end lost 3 bases, the J end lost 3 bases, and 10 bases lay between the germline ends. The CDR3, as DNA: TGCGCCAGCAGCTGGGTCTCGGATGGAAACACCATATATTTT. Amino acids: CASSWVSDGNTIYF.

V gene TRBV12-3 or TRBV12-4 combines with J gene TRBJ1-1; maybe TRBD1 (5 bases). V lost 2 bases, J lost 0 bases, and 25 bases lay in between. This CDR3 comprises 20 residues. CDR3 in amino acids: CASSLSNRGIIRYLNTEAFF. CDR3 DNA: TGTGCCAGCAGTTTAAGTAACCGGGGCATAATACGCTATCTGAACACTGAAGCTTTCTTT.

The rearrangement joins TRBV7-2 to TRBJ2-1; 9 bases are a match to TRBD2. The V gene end was trimmed by 2 bases and the J gene end by 5 bases; junction bases not matched to a gene: 7. Germline V gene sequence: CDR1 SGHTA, CDR2 FQGNSA. This CDR3 is built from 16 residues. Here the CDR3 reads CASSLFRGRVHNEQFF. CDR3 in DNA: TGTGCCAGCAGCTTATTCCGCGGGAGGGTACACAATGAGCAGTTCTTC.

The sample holds a few counts of this clonotype. The J gene is TRBJ2-1, the V gene TRBV10-3, with D perhaps given as TRBD1 or TRBD2 (5 bases each). V was clipped by 2 bases and J by 7 bases, with 15 bases between them. The CDR3 contains 15 residues. Germline V CDR1 and CDR2: ENHRY, SYGVKD. In DNA, the CDR3 is TGTGCCATCAGTGAGCAAGGGACGGCAGGGAATGAGCAGTTCTTC. Translation: CAISEQGTAGNEQFF.

This clonotype appeared once. The J gene is TRBJ1-2, the V gene TRBV5-1; 7 nucleotides agree with TRBD1. This CDR3 has 13 amino acids. The V segment lost 4 bases and the J segment 14 bases; nucleotides outside the gene matches: 14. Germline CDR1 is SGHRS and CDR2 is YFSETQ. For the CDR3, the DNA is TGCGCCAGCAGCCCCTCCGGGACAGAACACTGGACCTTC. It is translated as CASSPSGTEHWTF.

DNA for the CDR3: TGTGCCAGCAGCCCGGGACAGGAATACAATGAGCAGTTCTTC. This sequence encodes CASSPGQEYNEQFF. V is TRBV5-6 and J is TRBJ2-1; 8 bases are shared with TRBD1. Germline V lookup: CDR1 SGHDT, CDR2 YYEEEE. This CDR3 has 14 amino acids. Germline trimming cut 4 bases from V and 4 bases from J; bases unmatched to any gene: 4.

The chain links TRBV19 to TRBJ2-2, with D perhaps being TRBD1 or TRBD2 (5 bases each). CDR3 length: 13 amino acids. From germline, CDR1 is LNHDA and CDR2 SQIVND (reference sequence). Deletions cut 10 bases from V and 0 bases from J, with 9 bases between. The CDR3 coding sequence is TGTGCCACCCTGGGGGCGAACACCGGGGAGCTGTTTTTT. It codes for CATLGANTGELFF. Full variable domain (rest looked up from reference TRBV19 and TRBJ2-2): DGGITQSPKYLFRKEGQNVTLSCEQNLNHDAMYWYRQDPGQGLRLIYYSQIVNDFQKGDIAEGYSVSREKKESFPLTVTSAQKNPTAFYLCATLGANTGELFFGEGSRLTVL.